The 2 T cell receptor beta chains reported below all come from one sample, sequenced in a study of multiple sclerosis patients with progressive multifocal leukoencephalopathy (dated by TCRdb to about 2019). Library creation used the immunoSEQ multiplex PCR assay. TCRdb mirrors the immuneACCESS table, restricted to in-frame sequences. Some clones are absent from its copies; in checked studies, under half trace to an unresolved V gene, and the reason for the others is unknown. For this sample there are 25,000 to 35,000 clones; roughly 87% appear just once. Jointly, the top ten make up 3.2% of the sample. The intended sense of this specimen's time point label: time of PML onset. The sample's treatment or condition, from its label and the paper: on natalizumab therapy at sampling. The sequencing used PBMCs, collected from a patient treated with natalizumab. All receptors derive from a human donor with progressive multifocal leukoencephalopathy.

The chain carries TRBV27 and TRBJ1-5; weak D call: TRBD1 (6 bases). The CDR3 is made up of 13 amino acids. V was pared by 3 bases and J by 7 bases, with 10 bases between. Germline V gene lookup returns CDR1 MNHEY and CDR2 SMNVEV (reference sequence). The CDR3: CASSLGGRQPQHF. CDR3 sequence (DNA): TGTGCCAGCAGTTTGGGGGGCAGGCAGCCCCAGCATTTT.

This sequence joins TRBV11-1 and TRBJ2-7; 7 nucleotides align to TRBD1. V dropped 4 bases and J dropped 0; count of bases not matched to a gene: 6. Germline loops: CDR1 SGHAT, CDR2 FQDESV (reference sequence). The CDR3 has 15 amino acids. The CDR3 spells CASSSTGTASYEQYF. CDR3 DNA sequence: TGTGCCAGCAGCTCTACCGGGACAGCCTCCTACGAGCAGTACTTC.